Following are 28 T cell receptor beta chains from one sample sequenced in a study of T cell responses to AZD1222 COVID-19 vaccine. Clones were sequenced by immunoSEQ multiplex PCR, and TCRdb holds only the in-frame ones, with some missing. This table holds tens of thousands of clones, roughly 90% found once. Sample: peripheral blood, taken 28 days after the second AZD1222 dose. These receptor sequences come from an adult who received the AZD1222 COVID-19 vaccine.

This clone has only one observation. The rearrangement links TRBV11-2 to TRBJ2-2, with a tentative D call TRBD2 (6 bases). The germline gives CDR1 SGHAT, CDR2 FQNNGV. Deletions cut 3 bases from V and 9 bases from J, with 17 bases between. CDR3 length: 15 amino acids. The CDR3 bases are TGTGCCAGCAGCTTGCTAACTAGCCGACCCTGGGAGCTGTTTTTT. Translation: CASSLLTSRPWELFF.

J is TRBJ1-3 and V is TRBV9; D is ambiguous. This CDR3 has 14 residues. V lost 4 bases and J 2 bases, leaving 10 bases between the germline ends. In germline, CDR1 is SGDLS, CDR2 YYNGEE. CDR3 bases: TGTGCCAGCAGCCCAACCGGCGCTGGAAACACCATATATTTT. Amino acid sequence: CASSPTGAGNTIYF.

The rearrangement links TRBV7-2 to TRBJ1-1, with a possible D match to TRBD1 (5 bases). This CDR3 comprises 17 residues. Germline CDR1 and CDR2: SGHTA and FQGNSA. V was pared by 0 bases and J by 4 bases, with 18 bases between. In DNA form, the CDR3 reads TGTGCCAGCAGCTTAGCGCAAGTTGGCAGGGCGAGCACTGAAGCTTTCTTT. It translates to CASSLAQVGRASTEAFF.

The chain recombines TRBV3-1 (or the pseudogene TRBV3-2) with TRBJ1-1; D is uncertain. The V gene lost 0 bases and the J gene lost 5 bases, with 10 bases spanning the gap. The CDR3 length is 14 residues. Per germline, CDR1 LGHDT and CDR2 YNNKEL (reference sequence). This CDR3 reads CASSQEGRATEAFF. The CDR3 DNA follows: TGTGCCAGCAGCCAAGAGGGGAGGGCTACTGAAGCTTTCTTT.

The rearrangement joins TRBV4-2 to TRBJ2-1; 7 nucleotides line up with TRBD2. The CDR3 contains 15 residues. Trimming at V came to 0 bases and at J to 7 bases, leaving 6 bases not matched to a gene. Germline CDR1 reads LGHNA; CDR2 reads YNFKEQ. The CDR3 here is CASSQEGQGGNEQFF. In DNA form, the CDR3 reads TGTGCCAGCAGCCAAGAGGGCCAGGGAGGGAATGAGCAGTTCTTC.

J is TRBJ2-2 and V is TRBV2; 7 bases line up with TRBD1. Germline V gives CDR1 SNHLY, CDR2 FYNNEI. With 8 bases clipped from V and 10 bases from J, the junction kept 1 base outside the gene matches. The CDR3 covers 10 residues. This chain's CDR3 is CASQGEELFF. The DNA of the CDR3 is TGTGCCAGCCAGGGGGAGGAGCTGTTTTTT.

The chain links TRBV7-2 to TRBJ1-1, with TRBD1 matching over 7 bases. V was pared by 5 bases and J by 6 bases, with 12 bases of the junction left unmatched. Germline V lookup: CDR1 SGHTA, CDR2 FQGNSA. This CDR3 comprises 15 residues. This chain's CDR3 is CASSPRQGIYAEAFF. For the CDR3, the DNA is TGTGCCAGCAGCCCGAGACAGGGAATATACGCTGAAGCTTTCTTT.

The genes are TRBV5-6 and TRBJ2-5; 8 bases map to TRBD2. CDR1 is SGHDT, CDR2 YYEEEE, per germline. This CDR3 has 14 residues. V lost 5 bases and J lost 5; bases outside the gene matches: 8. CDR3 sequence: CASSTGLGTETQYF. The DNA of the CDR3 is TGTGCCAGCAGTACGGGACTAGGAACCGAGACCCAGTACTTC.

This clone was counted a few times. The rearrangement links TRBV10-1 to TRBJ2-7; D call uncertain. Between the trimmed V and J ends, which lost 10 bases and 3 bases, there was a span of 16 bases. CDR1 and CDR2 from the germline V gene are WNHNN and SYGVQD (reference sequence). This CDR3 region has 13 residues. The CDR3 spells CATKEARIYEQYF. The CDR3 coding sequence is TGCGCCACCAAAGAAGCCAGGATCTACGAGCAGTACTTC.

The chain carries TRBV30 and TRBJ2-5; maybe TRBD1 (5 bases). The CDR3 spans 13 residues. Germline V gene data show CDR1 as GTSNPN and CDR2 as SVGIG (reference sequence). Trimming took 3 bases from V and 6 from J, leaving 14 bases between them. The CDR3 nucleotides read TGTGCCTGGAGCTCAGGGTGGTGGCAGACCCAGTACTTC. Protein: CAWSSGWWQTQYF.

V is TRBV3-1 (or the pseudogene TRBV3-2) and J is TRBJ1-1, with 9 bases identical to TRBD1. This CDR3 is 13 amino acids long. The V gene end was trimmed by 4 bases and the J gene end by 7 bases; junction bases not matched to a gene: 4. Germline V CDR1 and CDR2: LGHDT, YNNKEL (reference sequence). DNA for the CDR3: TGTGCCAGCAGCCCGGACAGGGGCAGTGAAGCTTTCTTT. Residues: CASSPDRGSEAFF.

The chain uses TRBV12-3 or TRBV12-4 and TRBJ2-2; tentatively, D is TRBD2 (6 bases). V lost 8 bases to trimming and J lost 6 bases, with 13 bases between them. This CDR3 has 13 amino acids. This CDR3 reads CASSREVAGELFF. In DNA, the CDR3 is TGTGCCAGCTCTAGGGAGGTTGCCGGGGAGCTGTTTTTT.

The chain is built from TRBV5-4 and TRBJ1-5; D is unresolved. This CDR3 spans 14 amino acids. The V end was cut by 5 bases, the J end by 3 bases, with 12 bases between. Germline CDR1 and CDR2: SGHNT and YYREEE (reference sequence). The chain's CDR3 is CASSREGFNQPQHF. The CDR3 bases are TGTGCCAGCAGTCGAGAGGGATTCAATCAGCCCCAGCATTTT.

The V call is TRBV7-9, the J call TRBJ2-7, with 12 bases identical to TRBD1. Germline-derived CDR1 and CDR2 are SEHNR and FQNEAQ (reference sequence). This CDR3 region has 16 residues. J gave up 5 bases and V 5 bases, and 10 bases lay outside the gene matches. This CDR3 is CASSLRDRGPGNEQYF. The CDR3, as DNA: TGTGCCAGCAGCCTCCGGGACAGGGGGCCAGGTAACGAGCAGTACTTC.

This chain joins TRBV30 and TRBJ2-1; TRBD1 agrees at 9 bases. The CDR3 is 16 residues long. The germline V gene encodes CDR1 GTSNPN and CDR2 SVGIG (reference sequence). The trim removed 2 bases at V and 4 bases at J, leaving 9 bases unmatched. The CDR3 DNA sequence: TGTGCCTGGAGTTCGGGGACAGGGAAGAGGTACAATGAGCAGTTCTTC. Translated: CAWSSGTGKRYNEQFF.

V is TRBV4-1 and J is TRBJ1-5, with D hard to call. V was pared by 0 bases and J by 0 bases, with 3 bases between. The germline gives CDR1 MGHRA, CDR2 YSYEKL. The CDR3 loop spans 14 amino acids. The CDR3 spells CASSQDLSNQPQHF. The CDR3 DNA is TGCGCCAGCAGCCAAGACCTTAGCAATCAGCCCCAGCATTTT.

The chain uses TRBV5-1 and TRBJ1-3, with D hard to call. The CDR3 has 16 residues. Trimming pared 4 bases from V and 0 bases from J, leaving 14 bases between. Germline values: CDR1 SGHRS, CDR2 YFSETQ. The CDR3 DNA reads as TGCGCCAGCAGCGTAAACGGGCCGATCTCTGGAAACACCATATATTTT. Residues: CASSVNGPISGNTIYF.

The chain employs TRBV5-1 and TRBJ2-5, with 13 nucleotides matching TRBD2. This CDR3 comprises 16 residues. The germline V gene has CDR1 SGHRS and CDR2 YFSETQ. Trimming removed 0 bases from V and 5 bases from J; junction bases left unmatched: 4. The CDR3 loop is CASSLDTSGGAETQYF. The CDR3 DNA follows: TGCGCCAGCAGCTTGGATACTAGCGGGGGGGCCGAGACCCAGTACTTC. Using reference TRBV5-1 and TRBJ2-5 for the parts outside the CDR3, the full variable domain is KAGVTQTPRYLIKTRGQQVTLSCSPISGHRSVSWYQQTPGQGLQFLFEYFSETQRNKGNFPGRFSGRQFSNSRSEMNVSTLELGDSALYLCASSLDTSGGAETQYFGPGTRLLVL.

The genes are TRBV7-9 and TRBJ1-4; 8 nucleotides match TRBD1. Unmatched junction bases numbered 5, after V lost 4 bases and J lost 7 bases. The germline V gene encodes CDR1 SEHNR and CDR2 FQNEAQ (reference sequence). The CDR3 is made up of 14 amino acids. The CDR3 loop is CASSSWTGTEKLFF. DNA of the CDR3: TGTGCCAGCAGCTCCTGGACAGGGACTGAAAAACTGTTTTTT.

V is TRBV5-4 and J is TRBJ2-5; 13 nucleotides align to TRBD2. This CDR3 spans 15 amino acids. With 2 bases clipped from V and 10 bases from J, the junction kept 8 bases outside the gene matches. Germline lookup yields CDR1 SGHNT and CDR2 YYREEE (reference sequence). The CDR3 here is CASSLGTSGARGQYF. Here the CDR3 DNA reads TGTGCCAGCAGCTTAGGGACTAGCGGGGCCCGGGGCCAGTACTTC.

The chain has TRBV11-2 and TRBJ1-2; 7 positions agree with TRBD1. V dropped 0 bases and J dropped 8; count of bases not matched to a gene: 6. The CDR3 extends over 14 amino acids. Germline V gene sequence: CDR1 SGHAT, CDR2 FQNNGV. DNA for the CDR3: TGTGCCAGCAGCTTAGATTCGGGACAGCGAGGCTACACCTTC. Amino acid sequence: CASSLDSGQRGYTF. The whole variable domain, remainder taken from reference TRBV11-2 and TRBJ1-2, is EAGVAQSPRYKIIEKRQSVAFWCNPISGHATLYWYQQILGQGPKLLIQFQNNGVVDDSQLPKDRFSAERLKGVDSTLKIQPAKLEDSAVYLCASSLDSGQRGYTFGSGTRLTVV.

The genes are TRBV18 and TRBJ1-1; D call uncertain. The CDR3 runs 12 residues. Germline values: CDR1 KGHSH, CDR2 LQKENI. Deletions cut 5 bases from V and 7 bases from J, with 11 bases between. The DNA for the CDR3 is TGTGCCAGCTCAACAAGGACGGATGAAGCTTTCTTT. The encoded protein is CASSTRTDEAFF.

CDR3 region: CASSSPGPQRGGYTF. CDR3 DNA: TGTGCCAGCAGTTCTCCTGGCCCACAAAGGGGTGGCTACACCTTC. The chain combines TRBV28 with TRBJ1-2; D might be TRBD1 (5 bases). The CDR3 is 15 amino acids. The germline V gene has CDR1 MDHEN and CDR2 SYDVKM. The V end lost 4 bases, the J end lost 7 bases, and 19 bases lay between the germline ends.

The V gene is TRBV29-1, the J gene TRBJ1-5; tentatively, D is TRBD1 (6 bases). Trimming left V 7 bases short and J 0 bases short, with 13 bases between. The CDR3 has 14 amino acids. Germline V gives CDR1 SQVTM, CDR2 ANQGSEA. The CDR3 loop reads CSAATGYSNQPQHF. The CDR3 coding sequence is TGCAGCGCCGCGACAGGCTATAGCAATCAGCCCCAGCATTTT.

This clone was found once. The chain combines TRBV12-3 or TRBV12-4 with TRBJ1-2, with 7 bases lining up with TRBD1. The V gene end was trimmed by 6 bases and the J gene end by 4 bases; junction bases not matched to a gene: 5. This CDR3 has 13 amino acids. The CDR3 DNA sequence: TGTGCCAGCAGCTGGGACAGTCTCTATGGCTACACCTTC. The encoded protein is CASSWDSLYGYTF.

The V and J genes are TRBV5-1 and TRBJ2-3, with D hard to call. The CDR3 is 14 residues long. Germline CDR1 and CDR2: SGHRS and YFSETQ. V was pared by 7 bases and J by 7 bases, with 19 bases between. The CDR3: CASEPDSGRNTQYF. The DNA for the CDR3 is TGCGCCAGCGAACCCGACTCCGGGCGGAATACGCAGTATTTT.

Turning to this clone: Because the CDR3's place on the DNA is in doubt, the DNA is left out and the CDR3 is given as listed by TCRdb. V is TRBV19 and J is TRBJ2-7; the table's D call, TRBD2, was not checked against the DNA. Germline V gives CDR1 LNHDA, CDR2 SQIVND (reference sequence). The length of the CDR3 is 13 amino acids, counting both ends. The CDR3: CASTSGRWNEQYF.

The chain employs TRBV19 and TRBJ2-3; D gene uncertain. Germline V gene sequence: CDR1 LNHDA, CDR2 SQIVND (reference sequence). This CDR3 comprises 14 residues. Trimming cost V 5 bases and J 1 base, with 10 bases left between them. CDR3 sequence reads: CASSWATRTDTQYF. CDR3 in DNA: TGTGCCAGTAGTTGGGCGACCCGCACAGATACGCAGTATTTT. Full variable domain (remainder filled in from reference TRBV19 and TRBJ2-3): DGGITQSPKYLFRKEGQNVTLSCEQNLNHDAMYWYRQDPGQGLRLIYYSQIVNDFQKGDIAEGYSVSREKKESFPLTVTSAQKNPTAFYLCASSWATRTDTQYFGPGTRLTVL.